The rows below give T cell receptor beta chains drawn from one sample of a study of blood T cell repertoires in COVID-19. Method: immunoSEQ multiplex PCR; TCRdb's copy keeps in-frame clones and lacks some. The sample holds 400,000 to 500,000 clones, about nine tenths seen once. The sample comprised peripheral blood. The receptors shown here come from a woman aged 30 to 39 with active or convalescent COVID-19. Both conserved end residues are part of each CDR3. The order of the fields is clone size, V gene, J gene, D gene, CDR3 protein, CDR3 DNA. D genes are given only for firm matches. Only part of the rows carry a size: once, few, many, or a class if the clone is expanded.

>.|TRBV29-1|TRBJ1-5|.
CSAGTGSNQPQHF
TGCAGCGCCGGAACAGGTAGCAATCAGCCCCAGCATTTT
>.|TRBV5-8|TRBJ1-2|.
CASSLQGYYTF
TGTGCCAGCAGCTTGCAGGGGTATTACACCTTC
>.|TRBV12-3/TRBV12-4|TRBJ1-3|.
CASRLDAGNTIYF
TGTGCCAGCAGACTTGATGCTGGAAACACCATATATTTT
>.|TRBV2|TRBJ2-3|.
CASSTEVASTDTQYF
TGTGCCAGCAGTACCGAGGTAGCGAGCACAGATACGCAGTATTTT
>few|TRBV12-3/TRBV12-4|TRBJ2-2|.
CAGRQNTGELFF
TGTGCCGGCAGACAGAACACCGGGGAGCTGTTTTTT
>.|TRBV28|TRBJ1-4|.
CASSITTGMYEKLFF
TGTGCCAGCAGTATAACTACAGGGATGTACGAAAAACTGTTTTTT
>.|TRBV5-1|TRBJ2-7|TRBD1
CASSKGQDSYEQYF
TGCGCCAGCAGCAAGGGACAGGACTCCTACGAGCAGTACTTC
>.|TRBV12-3/TRBV12-4|TRBJ1-2|.
CASSLTANYGYTF
TGTGCCAGCAGTTTAACAGCTAACTATGGCTACACCTTC
>.|TRBV7-8|TRBJ1-6|.
CASSPRGYIPPSYNSPLHF
TGTGCCAGCAGCCCGAGGGGGTACATTCCTCCGAGTTATAATTCACCCCTCCACTTT
>.|TRBV5-4|TRBJ1-5|.
CASSLDRRKAPRNQPQHF
TGTGCCAGCAGCTTGGATCGCAGGAAGGCACCACGCAATCAGCCCCAGCATTTT
>.|TRBV9|TRBJ2-7|TRBD2
CASSVDGLAGDEQYF
TGTGCCAGCAGCGTTGACGGACTAGCGGGAGACGAGCAGTACTTC
>.|TRBV27|TRBJ1-6|TRBD1
CASSFGQGTPPLHF
TGTGCCAGCAGTTTCGGACAGGGTACGCCACCCCTCCACTTT
>.|TRBV4-1|TRBJ2-2|.
CASSQDHATGTGELFF
TGCGCCAGCAGCCAAGACCACGCAACAGGAACCGGGGAGCTGTTTTTT
>.|TRBV6-4|TRBJ2-3|TRBD2
CASSDTGTSGGAVTDTQYF
TGTGCCAGCAGTGATACCGGGACTAGCGGGGGGGCCGTCACAGATACGCAGTATTTT
>.|TRBV2|TRBJ2-2|TRBD1
CASRLLGQGASTGELFF
TGTGCCAGCCGACTATTAGGACAGGGGGCGAGCACCGGGGAGCTGTTTTTT
>.|TRBV7-8|TRBJ1-1|.
CASSQQGTMNTEAFF
TGTGCCAGCAGCCAGCAGGGCACAATGAACACTGAAGCTTTCTTT
>.|TRBV5-1|TRBJ2-3|TRBD1
CASSTGQGAVGQYF
TGCGCCAGCAGCACTGGACAGGGGGCAGTAGGGCAGTATTTT
>.|TRBV5-5|TRBJ1-5|TRBD1
CASSSSRGSNQPQHF
TGTGCCAGCAGCTCGTCCAGGGGGAGCAATCAGCCCCAGCATTTT
>.|TRBV7-6|TRBJ1-6|.
CASSFRGNSPLHF
TGTGCCAGCAGCTTCAGAGGTAATTCACCCCTCCACTTT
>.|TRBV14|TRBJ1-4|TRBD1
CASSQWGQGFEKLFF
TGTGCCAGCAGCCAATGGGGACAGGGTTTTGAAAAACTGTTTTTT
>.|TRBV6-1|TRBJ2-7|TRBD1
CASSEAWTGVVYF
TGTGCCAGCAGTGAAGCGTGGACAGGGGTTGTGTACTTC
>.|TRBV29-1|TRBJ2-7|.
CSVGLVAVDEQYF
TGCAGCGTTGGACTAGTGGCGGTGGACGAGCAGTACTTC
>.|TRBV3-1/TRBV3-2|TRBJ1-1|.
CASSRLGEAFF
TGTGCCAGCAGCCGACTTGGTGAAGCTTTCTTT
>.|TRBV10-1|TRBJ1-2|TRBD1
CASSEDRGPYGYTF
TGCGCCAGCAGTGAGGACAGGGGCCCCTATGGCTACACCTTC
>.|TRBV29-1|TRBJ1-6|TRBD1
CSVETGVNSPLHF
TGCAGCGTTGAAACAGGGGTTAATTCACCCCTCCACTTT
>once|TRBV28|TRBJ2-7|TRBD2
CASSGREYSSIAYEQYF
TGTGCCAGCAGTGGGAGGGAATACAGTAGTATAGCCTACGAGCAGTACTTC
>.|TRBV10-2|TRBJ2-1|TRBD1
CASKGARISYNEQFF
TGCGCCAGCAAGGGGGCACGAATCTCCTACAATGAGCAGTTCTTC
>once|TRBV5-1|TRBJ2-2|.
CASSFPFDTYGQPAGELFF
TGCGCCAGCAGCTTCCCCTTCGATACTTATGGACAGCCCGCCGGGGAGCTGTTTTTT
>.|TRBV28|TRBJ1-1|.
CASSPAGGGRTEAFF
TGTGCCAGCAGCCCAGCCGGGGGGGGTCGCACTGAAGCTTTCTTT
>.|TRBV7-2|TRBJ2-7|TRBD2
CASSLGGISGSYEQYF
TGTGCCAGCAGCTTAGGTGGGATTAGCGGGAGTTACGAGCAGTACTTC
>.|TRBV7-2|TRBJ2-1|TRBD2
CASSKHPLAGGPYNEQFF
TGTGCCAGCAGCAAACACCCCTTAGCGGGAGGGCCTTACAATGAGCAGTTCTTC
>few|TRBV11-2|TRBJ2-1|.
CASSLGAWTALSSYNEQFF
TGTGCCAGCAGCTTAGGTGCTTGGACAGCCCTGAGCTCCTACAATGAGCAGTTCTTC
>.|TRBV28|TRBJ2-7|TRBD2
CASSDPGEGPTYEQYF
TGTGCCAGCAGCGACCCTGGGGAGGGTCCCACCTACGAGCAGTACTTC
>.|TRBV11-2|TRBJ2-1|TRBD2
CASSYLAGGYNEQFF
TGTGCCAGCAGCTACCTAGCGGGGGGGTACAATGAGCAGTTCTTC
>.|TRBV7-9|TRBJ2-1|TRBD2
CASSLDSSGSSYNEQFF
TGTGCCAGCAGCTTAGATTCTAGCGGGAGCTCCTACAATGAGCAGTTCTTC
>.|TRBV10-1|TRBJ1-4|.
CASSEGGGEKLFF
TGCGCCAGCAGTGAAGGCGGAGGAGAAAAACTGTTTTTT
>.|TRBV4-1|TRBJ2-2|TRBD1
CASSQVPDRVTGELFF
TGCGCCAGCAGCCAAGTCCCTGACAGGGTAACCGGGGAGCTGTTTTTT
>.|TRBV10-3|TRBJ2-5|TRBD2
CAIRNSGKLQETQYF
TGTGCCATCAGGAATAGCGGGAAGTTACAAGAGACCCAGTACTTC
>few|TRBV19|TRBJ1-3|.
CASSTGSGYSGNTIYF
TGTGCCAGTAGTACTGGTTCAGGTTACTCTGGAAACACCATATATTTT
>.|TRBV5-4|TRBJ1-1|TRBD1
CASRVQGGSEAFF
TGTGCCAGCAGGGTACAGGGGGGCAGTGAAGCTTTCTTT
>.|TRBV30|TRBJ2-7|TRBD1
CAWSIDRAREQYF
TGTGCCTGGAGCATCGACAGGGCGCGAGAGCAGTACTTC
>once|TRBV30|TRBJ1-3|.
CAWSVHSSLGNTIYF
TGTGCCTGGAGTGTACACAGCAGCCTCGGAAACACCATATATTTT
>.|TRBV3-1/TRBV3-2|TRBJ2-3|.
CASSQDRRWDTQYF
TGTGCCAGCAGCCAAGATAGGCGGTGGGATACGCAGTATTTT
>.|TRBV5-4|TRBJ2-4|.
CASSSVAEDIQYF
TGTGCCAGCAGCAGTGTAGCGGAGGACATTCAGTACTTC
>.|TRBV19|TRBJ2-4|TRBD1
CASRTGGSIQYF
TGTGCCAGTAGGACAGGGGGGTCCATTCAGTACTTC
>.|TRBV5-1|TRBJ2-7|TRBD2
CASSVGLAGGTYEQYF
TGCGCCAGCAGCGTGGGACTAGCGGGGGGGACCTACGAGCAGTACTTC
>once|TRBV9|TRBJ1-2|TRBD1
CASSDQDRGLGYGYTF
TGTGCCAGCAGCGATCAGGACAGGGGGCTGGGCTATGGCTACACCTTC
>.|TRBV4-2|TRBJ2-3|.
CASSQDNIGTGGLIRNTQYF
TGTGCCAGCAGCCAAGATAATATTGGGACGGGGGGCCTGATAAGAAATACGCAGTATTTT
>.|TRBV6-5|TRBJ1-2|TRBD1
CASSYSGQGAQGYTF
TGTGCCAGCAGTTACTCGGGACAGGGGGCGCAGGGCTACACCTTC
>.|TRBV19|TRBJ1-2|.
CASSMIQGGYGYTF
TGTGCCAGTAGTATGATACAGGGCGGCTATGGCTACACCTTC
>.|TRBV24-1|TRBJ2-2|TRBD1
CATSDPTGQGGNTGELFF
TGTGCCACCAGTGACCCCACCGGACAGGGAGGGAACACCGGGGAGCTGTTTTTT
>.|TRBV27|TRBJ2-3|TRBD2
CASSLLLAGGRDTQYF
TGTGCCAGCAGTTTATTGCTAGCGGGAGGTAGAGATACGCAGTATTTT
>.|TRBV5-4|TRBJ2-7|TRBD1
CASSPLRDRGYEQYF
TGTGCCAGCAGCCCCCTCCGGGACAGGGGCTACGAGCAGTACTTC
>.|TRBV6-5|TRBJ2-2|TRBD2
CASSRSGGNTGELFF
TGTGCCAGCAGCCGTAGCGGGGGGAACACCGGGGAGCTGTTTTTT
>.|TRBV27|TRBJ1-1|TRBD1
CASSSTTGMSYQNTEAFF
TGTGCCAGCAGTTCGACGACAGGGATGAGCTACCAGAACACTGAAGCTTTCTTT
>.|TRBV4-1|TRBJ2-2|TRBD2
CASSPPRGTSGANTGELFF
TGCGCCAGCAGCCCCCCCAGGGGGACTAGCGGGGCGAACACCGGGGAGCTGTTTTTT
>.|TRBV5-1|TRBJ1-6|TRBD1
CASSPDRENSPLHF
TGCGCCAGCAGCCCGGACAGGGAAAATTCACCCCTCCACTTT